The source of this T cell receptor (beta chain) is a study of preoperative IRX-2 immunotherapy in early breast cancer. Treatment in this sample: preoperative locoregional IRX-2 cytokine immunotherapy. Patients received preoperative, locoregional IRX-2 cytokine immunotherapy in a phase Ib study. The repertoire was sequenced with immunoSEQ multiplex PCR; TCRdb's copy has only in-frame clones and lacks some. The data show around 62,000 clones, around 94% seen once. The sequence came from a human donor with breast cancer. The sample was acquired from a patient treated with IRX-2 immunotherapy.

The CDR3 nucleotides read TGCAGTGCGGGGGACCTCGGCTACACCTTC. As protein: CSAGDLGYTF. This chain links TRBV20-1 with TRBJ1-2; a possible D gene is TRBD1 (5 bases). The CDR3 is 10 residues long. The V and J ends lost 6 bases and 8 bases respectively, with 10 bases between them. Per germline, CDR1 DFQATT and CDR2 SNEGSKA (reference sequence).